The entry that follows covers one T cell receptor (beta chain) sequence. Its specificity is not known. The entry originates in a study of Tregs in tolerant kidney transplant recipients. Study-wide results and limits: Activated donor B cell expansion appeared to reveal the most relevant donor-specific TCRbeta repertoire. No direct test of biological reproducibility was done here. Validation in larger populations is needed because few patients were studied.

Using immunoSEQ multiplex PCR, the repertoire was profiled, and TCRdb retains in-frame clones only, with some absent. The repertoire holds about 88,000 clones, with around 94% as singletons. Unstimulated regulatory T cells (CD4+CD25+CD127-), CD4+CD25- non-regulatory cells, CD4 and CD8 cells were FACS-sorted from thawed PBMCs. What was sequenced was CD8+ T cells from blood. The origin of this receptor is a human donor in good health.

This chain's CDR3 is CASSPGGGEQYF. Here the CDR3 DNA reads TGTGCCAGCAGTCCGGGTGGGGGTGAGCAGTACTTC. This chain joins TRBV6-6 and TRBJ2-7, with D tentatively TRBD1 or TRBD2 (5 bases each). The CDR3 covers 12 residues. Germline CDR1 MNHNY, CDR2 SVGAGI (reference sequence). V lost 5 bases and J 7 bases, leaving 12 bases between the germline ends.